The present entry profiles one TCR beta chain with its context. This specimen belongs to a study of T cells in localized non-small cell lung cancer. Using immunoSEQ multiplex PCR, the repertoire was profiled, and TCRdb retains in-frame clones only, with some absent. This table holds 70,000 to 95,000 clones, about nine tenths found once. This CDR3 has 16 amino acids. V lost 3 bases to trimming and J lost 0 bases, with 11 bases between them. From germline, CDR1 is MNHNS and CDR2 SASEGT. The chain uses TRBV6-1 and TRBJ1-4; no clear D. The TCR was taken from a woman aged 40-69 years with stage II squamous cell lung carcinoma. The sequencing here drew on PBMCs, taken before any cancer treatment. The CDR3 is CASSDFFGSTNEKLFF. CDR3 in DNA: TGTGCCAGCAGTGATTTTTTTGGGTCAACTAATGAAAAACTGTTTTTT.